The 5 T cell receptor beta chains below come from one sample, sequenced in a study of T cells in Graves' hyperthyroidism and ophthalmopathy. The CDR3 regions of TCR beta were amplified from RNA transcripts. Initially, a first-round RT-PCR of the TCR CDR3 employed the HTBI primer set. One entry per CDR3 protein, called by TCRdb with MiXCR from the multiplex PCR reads. Of about 250,000 distinct CDR3 sequences listed, over 20% are singletons. Specimen: blood. Every receptor here comes from a woman between 40 and 55 years old with Graves' ophthalmopathy.

V usage is TRBV5-1 and J usage is TRBJ2-5; 13 positions agree with TRBD2. The CDR3 loop spans 16 amino acids. V was clipped by 5 bases and J by 0 bases; unmatched bases: 4. From germline, CDR1 is SGHRS and CDR2 YFSETQ. The CDR3 DNA reads TGCGCCAGCAGTCCCGGACTAGCGGGAGACCAAGAGACCCAGTACTTC. This codes for CASSPGLAGDQETQYF. The whole variable domain, filled in from reference TRBV5-1 and TRBJ2-5, reads KAGVTQTPRYLIKTRGQQVTLSCSPISGHRSVSWYQQTPGQGLQFLFEYFSETQRNKGNFPGRFSGRQFSNSRSEMNVSTLELGDSALYLCASSPGLAGDQETQYFGPGTRLLVL.

The genes are TRBV28 and TRBJ2-7, with a tentative D call TRBD2 (6 bases). V lost 7 bases and J lost 0, with 13 bases in between. CDR1 MDHEN and CDR2 SYDVKM come from the germline V gene. The CDR3 length is 14 residues. This CDR3 is CASKPQRASYEQYF. The DNA for the CDR3 is TGTGCCAGCAAGCCCCAGCGGGCCTCCTACGAGCAGTACTTC.

In this sample, this clonotype turned up many times. The chain joins TRBV27 to TRBJ2-7; TRBD2 matches 8 bases. CDR1 and CDR2 (germline): MNHEY, SMNVEV (reference sequence). This CDR3 is built from 14 residues. Trimming cost V 3 bases and J 3 bases; bases outside gene matches: 4. CDR3 nucleotides: TGTGCCAGCAGTTTCCAGCGGGAGAGCTACGAGCAGTACTTC. This gives the protein CASSFQRESYEQYF.

Concerning this clonotype itself: One end of the junction is discordant with germline, which a read error may explain. This chain uses TRBV6-5 with TRBJ2-6, with D possibly matching TRBD1 (5 bases). There are 15 residues in the CDR3. Germline loops: CDR1 MNHEY, CDR2 SVGAGI. CDR3 amino acids: CASSYWFSGANVLSF. Written as DNA, the CDR3 is TGTGCCAGCAGTTATTGGTTCTCTGGGGCCAACGTCCTGAGTTTC.

The V gene is TRBV11-2, the J gene TRBJ2-5; D is uncertain. Trimming took 0 bases from V and 5 from J, leaving 16 bases between them. Germline V lookup: CDR1 SGHAT, CDR2 FQNNGV. The CDR3 is 16 amino acids. In DNA, the CDR3 is TGTGCCAGCAGCTTAGATCAGGCGACGGTGGGGGAGACCCAGTACTTC. Translation gives CASSLDQATVGETQYF.